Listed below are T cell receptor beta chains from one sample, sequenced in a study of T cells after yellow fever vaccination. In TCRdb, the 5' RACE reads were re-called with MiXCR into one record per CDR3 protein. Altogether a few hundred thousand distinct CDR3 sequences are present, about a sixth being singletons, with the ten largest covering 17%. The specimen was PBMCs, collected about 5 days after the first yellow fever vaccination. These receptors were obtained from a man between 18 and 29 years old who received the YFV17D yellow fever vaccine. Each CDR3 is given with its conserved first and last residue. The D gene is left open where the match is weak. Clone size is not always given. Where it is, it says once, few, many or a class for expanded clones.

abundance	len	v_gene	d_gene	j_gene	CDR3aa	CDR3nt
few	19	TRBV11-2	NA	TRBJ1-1	CASSYRGSVGGGMNTEAFF	TGTGCCAGCAGCTATAGAGGGTCGGTGGGGGGAGGAATGAACACTGAAGCTTTCTTT
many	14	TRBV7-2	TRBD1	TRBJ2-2	CASSQRQGVGELFF	TGTGCCAGCAGCCAGAGACAGGGGGTCGGGGAGCTGTTTTTT
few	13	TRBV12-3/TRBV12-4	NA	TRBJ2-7	CASSLRVTHEQYF	TGTGCCAGCAGTTTACGGGTTACTCACGAGCAGTACTTC
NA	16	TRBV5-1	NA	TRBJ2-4	CASSLAGAESKNIQYF	TGCGCCAGCAGCTTGGCAGGCGCCGAGTCCAAAAACATTCAGTACTTC
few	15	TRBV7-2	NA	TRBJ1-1	CASSPTGAGNTEAFF	TGTGCCAGCAGCCCGACGGGGGCAGGGAACACTGAAGCTTTCTTT
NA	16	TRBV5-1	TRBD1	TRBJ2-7	CASSLSQTGGPYEQYF	TGCGCCAGCAGCTTGTCACAGACAGGGGGTCCCTACGAGCAGTACTTC
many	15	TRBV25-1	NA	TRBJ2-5	CASSESGRMGETQYF	TGTGCCAGCAGTGAATCCGGGCGGATGGGGGAGACCCAGTACTTC
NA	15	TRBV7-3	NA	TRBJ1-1	CASSLYRMANTEAFF	TGTGCCAGCAGCTTATATAGGATGGCGAACACTGAAGCTTTCTTT
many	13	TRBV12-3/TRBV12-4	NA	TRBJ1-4	CASRVSTNEKLFF	TGTGCCAGCAGGGTGTCAACTAATGAAAAACTGTTTTTT
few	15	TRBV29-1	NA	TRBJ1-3	CSVEDSDGPGNTIYF	TGCAGCGTTGAAGATAGTGATGGGCCTGGAAACACCATATATTTT
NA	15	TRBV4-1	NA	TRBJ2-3	CASSQVDPYTDTQYF	TGCGCCAGCAGCCAAGTAGACCCATACACAGATACGCAGTATTTT
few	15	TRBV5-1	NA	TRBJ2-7	CASSLGSGDSYEQYF	TGCGCCAGCAGCTTGGGTTCTGGAGACTCCTACGAGCAGTACTTC
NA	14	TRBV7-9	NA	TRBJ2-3	CASSLAAYTDTQYF	TGTGCCAGCAGCTTAGCGGCCTACACAGATACGCAGTATTTT
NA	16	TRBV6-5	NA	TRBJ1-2	CASSSSPGEGVGGYTF	TGTGCCAGCAGTTCCTCGCCCGGTGAAGGGGTTGGAGGCTACACCTTC
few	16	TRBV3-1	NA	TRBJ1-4	CASSRSEAGLGEKLFF	TGTGCCAGCAGCCGTTCCGAGGCAGGGCTAGGGGAAAAACTGTTTTTT
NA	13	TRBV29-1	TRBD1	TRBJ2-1	CSVGRGPGNEQFF	TGCAGCGTTGGAAGGGGGCCCGGCAATGAGCAGTTCTTC
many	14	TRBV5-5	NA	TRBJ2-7	CASSSGRIGYEQYF	TGTGCCAGCAGCTCGGGACGGATCGGCTACGAGCAGTACTTC
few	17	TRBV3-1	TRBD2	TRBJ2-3	CASSQGRLAFMTDTQYF	TGTGCCAGCAGCCAAGGCCGACTAGCCTTCATGACAGATACGCAGTATTTT
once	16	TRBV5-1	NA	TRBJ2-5	CASSSARDNYQETQYF	TGCGCCAGCAGCTCGGCCCGGGACAACTACCAAGAGACCCAGTACTTC
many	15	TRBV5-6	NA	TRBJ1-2	CASIARTAWGYGYTF	TGTGCCAGCATCGCGAGGACGGCCTGGGGTTATGGCTACACCTTC
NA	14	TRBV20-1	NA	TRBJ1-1	CSARLGARDTEAFF	TGCAGTGCTAGACTGGGGGCGCGGGACACTGAAGCTTTCTTT
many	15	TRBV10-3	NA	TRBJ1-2	CAISERPGTEYGYTF	TGTGCCATCAGTGAGCGACCCGGGACGGAGTATGGCTACACCTTC
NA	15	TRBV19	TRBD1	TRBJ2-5	CASSYRTGISETQYF	TGTGCCAGTAGTTATCGGACAGGGATTAGTGAGACCCAGTACTTC
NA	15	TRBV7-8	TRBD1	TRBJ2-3	CASSFSGQGLDTQYF	TGTGCCAGCAGCTTCTCGGGACAGGGTTTGGATACGCAGTATTTT
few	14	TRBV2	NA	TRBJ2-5	CASRGDSHQETQYF	TGTGCCAGCAGGGGAGACAGTCACCAAGAGACCCAGTACTTC
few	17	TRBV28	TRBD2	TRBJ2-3	CASSYPLAGASTDTQYF	TGTGCCAGCAGTTATCCTCTAGCGGGGGCTAGCACAGATACGCAGTATTTT
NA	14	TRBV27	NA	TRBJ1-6	CATQGGGLNSPLHF	TGTGCCACCCAGGGTGGGGGGCTGAATTCACCCCTCCACTTT
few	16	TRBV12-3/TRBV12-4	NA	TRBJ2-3	CASSLLGKGRTDTQYF	TGTGCCAGCAGTTTATTAGGCAAGGGCCGCACAGATACGCAGTATTTT
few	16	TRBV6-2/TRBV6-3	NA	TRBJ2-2	CASSAFWAANTGELFF	TGTGCCAGCAGTGCCTTTTGGGCAGCGAACACCGGGGAGCTGTTTTTT
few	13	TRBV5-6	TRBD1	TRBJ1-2	CASSFGTGYSYTF	TGTGCCAGCAGCTTCGGGACAGGGTATAGCTACACCTTC
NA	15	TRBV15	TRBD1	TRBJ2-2	CATSRTGGWVGELFF	TGTGCCACCTCACGGACAGGGGGCTGGGTCGGGGAGCTGTTTTTT
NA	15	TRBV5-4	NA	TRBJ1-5	CASSLGEGSNQPQHF	TGTGCCAGCAGCTTGGGGGAGGGGAGCAATCAGCCCCAGCATTTT
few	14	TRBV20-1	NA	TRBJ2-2	CSARGHQNTGELFF	TGCAGTGCTAGGGGCCACCAGAACACCGGGGAGCTGTTTTTT
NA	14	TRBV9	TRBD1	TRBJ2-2	CASQDRGNTGELFF	TGTGCCAGCCAGGACAGGGGTAACACCGGGGAGCTGTTTTTT
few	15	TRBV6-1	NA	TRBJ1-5	CASSPSTGSNQPQHF	TGTGCCAGCAGCCCCTCGACAGGTAGCAATCAGCCCCAGCATTTT
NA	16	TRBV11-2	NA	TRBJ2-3	CASSSLWGPATDTQYF	TGTGCCAGCAGCTCCCTTTGGGGGCCGGCCACAGATACGCAGTATTTT
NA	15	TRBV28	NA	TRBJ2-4	CASSPTHSAKNIQYF	TGTGCCAGCAGTCCCACGCATTCAGCCAAAAACATTCAGTACTTC